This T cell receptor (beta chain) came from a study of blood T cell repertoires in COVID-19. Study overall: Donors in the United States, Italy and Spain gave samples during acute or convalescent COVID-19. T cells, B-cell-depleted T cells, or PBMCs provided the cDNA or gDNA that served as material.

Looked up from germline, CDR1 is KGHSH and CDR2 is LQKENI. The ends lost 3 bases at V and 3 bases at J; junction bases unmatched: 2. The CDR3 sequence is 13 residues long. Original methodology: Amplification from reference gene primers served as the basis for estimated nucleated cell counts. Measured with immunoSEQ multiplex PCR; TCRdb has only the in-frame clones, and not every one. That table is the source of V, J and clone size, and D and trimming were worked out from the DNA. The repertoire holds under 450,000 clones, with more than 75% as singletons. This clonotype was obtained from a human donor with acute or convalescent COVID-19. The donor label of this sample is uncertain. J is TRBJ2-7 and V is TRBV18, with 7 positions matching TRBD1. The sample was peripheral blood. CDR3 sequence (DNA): TGTGCCAGCTCACCGGGACAGATCTACGAGCAGTACTTC. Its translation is CASSPGQIYEQYF.